One and the same sample provided the 32 T cell receptor beta chains below, sequenced in a study of blood T cell repertoires in COVID-19. Generated by immunoSEQ multiplex PCR, the TCRdb table keeps only in-frame clones and is missing some. The table lists around 200,000 clones, about 80% of them singletons. The sample consisted of peripheral blood. The receptor set was obtained from a man in his fifties with active or convalescent COVID-19.

The gene calls are TRBV29-1 and TRBJ2-7; TRBD1 agrees at 8 bases. Germline V gene sequence: CDR1 SQVTM, CDR2 ANQGSEA. Germline trimming cut 6 bases from V and 5 bases from J; bases unmatched to any gene: 6. CDR3 length equals 12 residues. The CDR3 nucleotides are TGCAGCGTCGCGGACAGGGAGCACGAGCAGTACTTC. Residues: CSVADREHEQYF.

This sequence joins TRBV6-6 and TRBJ2-1; TRBD2 matches 9 bases. Germline V gives CDR1 MNHNY, CDR2 SVGAGI (reference sequence). This CDR3 comprises 15 residues. V lost 6 bases, J lost 0 bases, and 3 bases stayed unmatched. The CDR3 spells CASRSGGSSYNEQFF. DNA of the CDR3: TGTGCCAGCAGGAGCGGGGGGAGCTCCTACAATGAGCAGTTCTTC.

The V call is TRBV2, the J call TRBJ1-5; D ambiguous. The V gene lost 4 bases and the J gene lost 0 bases, with 13 bases spanning the gap. This CDR3 spans 16 amino acids. The germline V gene has CDR1 SNHLY and CDR2 FYNNEI. The CDR3 nucleotides are TGTGCCAGCAGTGGAGGGCAGACTTATAGCAATCAGCCCCAGCATTTT. Translation gives CASSGGQTYSNQPQHF.

This sequence joins TRBV27 and TRBJ2-7; 11 nucleotides match TRBD2. J gave up 3 bases and V 6 bases, and 7 bases lay outside the gene matches. CDR1 MNHEY and CDR2 SMNVEV come from the germline V gene (reference sequence). The CDR3 loop spans 15 amino acids. In DNA, the CDR3 is TGTGCCAGCAGCATATCTAGCGGGGGGCACTACGAGCAGTACTTC. Its protein is CASSISSGGHYEQYF.

This clone was observed a handful of times. The gene calls are TRBV7-9 and TRBJ1-2; D call uncertain. In germline, CDR1 is SEHNR, CDR2 FQNEAQ (reference sequence). With 2 bases removed from V and 6 bases from J, the gap between germline ends came to 7 bases. The CDR3 length is 12 residues. The CDR3 nucleotides read TGTGCCAGCAGCTTACCGACACATGGCTACACCTTC. Its protein product is CASSLPTHGYTF.

The chain recombines TRBV18 with TRBJ2-1; TRBD1 matches at 7 bases. V was clipped by 0 bases and J by 4 bases; unmatched bases: 9. The CDR3 is 17 residues long. The germline V gene has CDR1 KGHSH and CDR2 LQKENI. CDR3 in amino acids: CASSPPRNRGAYNEQFF. CDR3 DNA: TGTGCCAGCTCACCACCGAGGAACAGGGGAGCGTACAATGAGCAGTTCTTC.

This sequence joins TRBV27 and TRBJ2-1, with 8 bases matching TRBD2. The CDR3 contains 13 residues. Germline V gives CDR1 MNHEY, CDR2 SMNVEV (reference sequence). The V gene end was trimmed by 7 bases and the J gene end by 7 bases; junction bases not matched to a gene: 6. The CDR3 sequence: CASKLAVSNEQFF. The CDR3 DNA is TGTGCCAGCAAACTAGCGGTTTCAAATGAGCAGTTCTTC.

V gene TRBV10-3 combines with J gene TRBJ1-2; TRBD1 matches at 11 bases. The CDR3 sequence is 14 residues long. Per the germline V gene, CDR1 is ENHRY and CDR2 is SYGVKD. V shed 2 bases, J shed 8 bases, and the junction held 4 bases outside the gene matches. The CDR3 spells CAISEGQGARGYTF. CDR3 coding DNA: TGTGCCATCAGTGAGGGACAGGGGGCACGGGGCTACACCTTC.

This clone occurred once. The rearrangement links TRBV2 to TRBJ1-1; 9 bases fit TRBD1. This CDR3 region has 13 residues. The J segment lost 5 bases and the V segment lost 6 bases, leaving 4 bases of the junction unmatched. Germline V CDR1 and CDR2: SNHLY, FYNNEI. The CDR3 DNA is TGTGCCAGCAGGGTAGACAGGGGGACTGAAGCTTTCTTT. This gives the protein CASRVDRGTEAFF.

This clone was seen just once. This chain connects TRBV9 to TRBJ2-5; 10 bases are shared with TRBD2. This CDR3 has 18 residues. V dropped 4 bases and J dropped 2; count of bases not matched to a gene: 14. Germline lookup yields CDR1 SGDLS and CDR2 YYNGEE. The CDR3 loop is CASSSPRSSGGPQETQYF. The CDR3 bases are TGTGCCAGCAGCTCCCCAAGGAGTAGCGGGGGGCCTCAAGAGACCCAGTACTTC.

This clone appeared once. Other nucleotide sequences in the sample specify the same CDR3. This chain links TRBV5-6 with TRBJ2-7; 10 bases fit TRBD1. The CDR3 has 15 amino acids. V shed 0 bases, J shed 2 bases, and the junction held 2 bases outside the gene matches. Germline-derived CDR1 and CDR2 are SGHDT and YYEEEE. The CDR3 DNA reads TGTGCCAGCAGCTTGGTTGGACAGGGGGCCTACGAGCAGTACTTC. Encoded protein: CASSLVGQGAYEQYF.

The J gene is TRBJ1-5, the V gene TRBV2; 10 positions agree with TRBD1. The CDR3 is made up of 14 amino acids. From germline, CDR1 is SNHLY and CDR2 FYNNEI. After removal of 5 bases from V and 6 bases from J, the junction contained 4 bases not matched to a gene. The CDR3 spells CASSIGQGVQPQHF. In DNA form, the CDR3 reads TGTGCCAGCAGTATCGGACAGGGGGTTCAGCCCCAGCATTTT.

The V call is TRBV15, the J call TRBJ2-7; D is undetermined. From germline, CDR1 is LNHNV and CDR2 YYDKDF (reference sequence). The V end was cut by 4 bases, the J end by 0 bases, with 10 bases between. The CDR3 totals 14 residues. Written as DNA, the CDR3 is TGTGCCACCAGCATTTCCCCCCTCTCCTACGAGCAGTACTTC. This codes for CATSISPLSYEQYF.

In nucleotides, the CDR3 is TGTGCCATCAGGGCGGGACAGGGGAACAATGAGCAGTTCTTC. It encodes CAIRAGQGNNEQFF. The chain recombines TRBV10-3 with TRBJ2-1, with 10 bases matching TRBD1. The CDR3 consists of 14 residues. Losses at the gene ends were 6 bases for V and 5 bases for J; bases not matched to a gene: 4. CDR1 is ENHRY and CDR2 is SYGVKD in the germline V gene.

This clone was detected only a few times. CDR3 sequence (DNA): TGTGCCGGCGGACAGTCATCCTACGAGCAGTACTTC. Its protein is CAGGQSSYEQYF. This chain connects TRBV6-5 to TRBJ2-7; TRBD1 might be the D (6 bases). V was pared by 11 bases and J by 1 base, with 12 bases between. CDR1 is MNHEY, CDR2 SVGAGI, per germline. The CDR3 totals 12 residues.

V usage is TRBV10-3 and J usage is TRBJ2-5, with D possibly being TRBD1 (6 bases). There are 15 residues in the CDR3. Per germline, CDR1 ENHRY and CDR2 SYGVKD. V was cut by 4 bases and J by 1 base, with 13 bases left in between. In DNA form, the CDR3 reads TGTGCCATCAGTGCCTCGGACAGCTTCCAAGAGACCCAGTACTTC. Amino acid sequence: CAISASDSFQETQYF.

This sequence joins TRBV6-4 and TRBJ2-3, with 7 bases that match TRBD2. Trimming cost V 4 bases and J 8 bases; bases outside gene matches: 12. The germline V gene encodes CDR1 MRHNA and CDR2 SNTAGT. The CDR3 covers 15 residues. The DNA for the CDR3 is TGTGCCAGCAGTGGAATAAGCGGGGACGGGGGTACGCAGTATTTT. It yields the protein CASSGISGDGGTQYF.

The chain joins TRBV25-1 to TRBJ2-2, with D unresolved. Germline V gene data show CDR1 as MGHDK and CDR2 as SYGVNS. V lost 0 bases and J lost 6, with 11 bases in between. CDR3 length equals 15 residues. The CDR3 sequence: CASSEYIPGSGELFF. Written as DNA, the CDR3 is TGTGCCAGCAGTGAATATATTCCGGGTTCCGGGGAGCTGTTTTTT.

The gene calls are TRBV5-1 and TRBJ1-3; D gene ambiguous. This CDR3 is built from 16 residues. Germline V lookup: CDR1 SGHRS, CDR2 YFSETQ. V was pared by 0 bases and J by 0 bases, with 10 bases between. The CDR3 sequence: CASSLVPPSSGNTIYF. The DNA for the CDR3 is TGCGCCAGCAGCTTGGTTCCACCGAGCTCTGGAAACACCATATATTTT.

The V call is TRBV30, the J call TRBJ1-1; tentative D call: TRBD1 (5 bases). Germline loops: CDR1 GTSNPN, CDR2 SVGIG (reference sequence). CDR3 size: 13 residues. Deletions cut 0 bases from V and 7 bases from J, with 12 bases between. The CDR3 nucleotides are TGTGCCTGGAGTGTTTTGGGGCAGGGTGAAGCTTTCTTT. Translating gives CAWSVLGQGEAFF.

The rearrangement joins TRBV25-1 to TRBJ2-7, with D tentatively TRBD2 (5 bases). The germline V gene encodes CDR1 MGHDK and CDR2 SYGVNS. The length of the CDR3 is 14 residues. Deletions cut 0 bases from V and 4 bases from J, with 10 bases between. The CDR3 spells CASSEYGSQYEQYF. In nucleotides, the CDR3 is TGTGCCAGCAGTGAATATGGGAGCCAATACGAGCAGTACTTC.

J is TRBJ1-5 and V is TRBV30; 12 bases line up with TRBD1. V was clipped by 3 bases and J by 7 bases; unmatched bases: 7. The CDR3 is 15 amino acids. Germline V gene data show CDR1 as GTSNPN and CDR2 as SVGIG (reference sequence). CDR3 bases: TGTGCCTGGAGCCAGGGACAGGGGGCGCGGCAGCCCCAGCATTTT. Encoded protein: CAWSQGQGARQPQHF.

V and J are TRBV24-1 and TRBJ2-1; D possibly corresponds to TRBD2 (5 bases). The germline gives CDR1 KGHDR, CDR2 SFDVKD. V was clipped by 8 bases and J by 9 bases, with 10 bases between them. The CDR3 covers 11 residues. In nucleotides, the CDR3 is TGTGCCACCAATGAACGGGGTGAGCAGTTCTTC. This encodes CATNERGEQFF.

V is TRBV7-8 and J is TRBJ1-6; 7 bases are shared with TRBD1. The CDR3 runs to 17 residues. With V trimmed by 0 bases and J by 9 bases, 11 bases remained unmatched. Per germline, CDR1 SGHVS and CDR2 FQNEAQ. The CDR3 sequence: CASSLASQGVGRSPLHF. As DNA, the CDR3 is TGTGCCAGCAGCTTAGCGTCGCAGGGGGTAGGGCGTTCACCCCTCCACTTT.

J is TRBJ1-5 and V is TRBV5-8; D is perhaps TRBD1 (5 bases). This CDR3 is built from 17 residues. Germline V lookup: CDR1 SGHTS, CDR2 YDEGEE. The V gene lost 0 bases and the J gene lost 1 base, with 14 bases spanning the gap. This CDR3 reads CASSLVGRVRSNQPQHF. CDR3 in DNA: TGTGCCAGCAGCTTGGTGGGCAGGGTGCGGAGCAATCAGCCCCAGCATTTT.

This rearrangement joins TRBV7-3 to TRBJ2-3; 10 positions match TRBD1. Germline V gene data show CDR1 as SGHTA and CDR2 as FQGTGA. The CDR3 is 16 residues long. The V and J ends lost 3 bases and 6 bases, in that order; junction bases with no gene match: 9. The CDR3 protein is CASSLTGGGGRDTQYF. The CDR3 region has the DNA TGTGCCAGCAGCTTGACAGGGGGCGGCGGAAGGGATACGCAGTATTTT.

V usage is TRBV9 and J usage is TRBJ2-7; D is possibly TRBD1 (5 bases). V was trimmed by 0 bases and J by 6 bases, leaving 16 bases between them. The germline gives CDR1 SGDLS, CDR2 YYNGEE. This CDR3 is built from 15 residues. The chain's CDR3 is CASSVGAGPLGEQYF. The CDR3 DNA reads TGTGCCAGCAGCGTAGGAGCAGGGCCCCTTGGCGAGCAGTACTTC. Based on the CDR3 plus reference TRBV9 and TRBJ2-7, the full variable domain is DSGVTQTPKHLITATGQRVTLRCSPRSGDLSVYWYQQSLDQGLQFLIQYYNGEERAKGNILERFSAQQFPDLHSELNLSSLELGDSALYFCASSVGAGPLGEQYFGPGTRLTVT.

This sequence joins TRBV11-2 and TRBJ2-5; maybe TRBD1 (7 bases). Germline V CDR1 and CDR2: SGHAT, FQNNGV. The CDR3 contains 14 residues. The V end lost 4 bases, the J end lost 1 base, and 10 bases lay between the germline ends. CDR3 DNA: TGTGCCAGCAGCTCCAGGGGGGCCCAAGAGACCCAGTACTTC. Its translation: CASSSRGAQETQYF.

The V call is TRBV18, the J call TRBJ2-7; 7 nucleotides align to TRBD1. Trimming at V came to 5 bases and at J to 3 bases, leaving 4 bases not matched to a gene. Germline CDR1 KGHSH, CDR2 LQKENI. This CDR3 is 13 amino acids long. The CDR3 loop is CASSGGQYYEQYF. CDR3 nucleotide sequence: TGTGCCAGCTCAGGGGGACAGTACTACGAGCAGTACTTC.

The rearrangement links TRBV21-1 to TRBJ1-5; no check of the table's D call, TRBD1, against the DNA was made. TRBV21-1 is reported as a pseudogene. CDR3 length equals 13 residues. In nucleotides, the CDR3 is TGTGCCAGCAAGGGACAGGGCAATCAGCCCCAGCATTTT. It is translated as CASKGQGNQPQHF.

The gene calls are TRBV9 and TRBJ2-3; tentatively, D is TRBD2 (7 bases). CDR1 and CDR2 from the germline V gene are SGDLS and YYNGEE. The ends were cut back, 0 bases at V and 0 bases at J, with 14 bases in the middle. CDR3 size: 17 residues. CDR3 bases: TGTGCCAGCAGCGTAGCGGGGGGCCGCCCTAGCACAGATACGCAGTATTTT. This gives the protein CASSVAGGRPSTDTQYF.

This clone was observed a handful of times. The chain recombines TRBV10-3 with TRBJ1-2; 7 bases match TRBD1. Germline V gene data show CDR1 as ENHRY and CDR2 as SYGVKD. The CDR3 runs to 13 residues. With 10 bases clipped from V and 6 bases from J, the junction kept 11 bases outside the gene matches. CDR3 loop: CATHTGEEDGYTF. The CDR3 bases are TGTGCCACCCACACAGGGGAGGAAGATGGCTACACCTTC.